These 32 T cell receptor beta chains share one sample of origin, sequenced in a study of cytotoxic CD8 clonotypes in ibrutinib-treated CLL. TCRdb keeps only in-frame clones here, not all; method: immunoSEQ multiplex PCR. This sample has over 120,000 clones; approximately 80% occur once, and the top ten carry 6% to 9.5%. The material was PBMCs, obtained after 36 months of ibrutinib treatment. These receptors all stem from a human donor with chronic lymphocytic leukemia.

This sequence joins TRBV7-9 and TRBJ1-3; D is ambiguous. The germline V and J ends were trimmed by 0 bases and 5 bases, with 14 bases remaining between them. CDR3 length: 16 residues. The germline V gene has CDR1 SEHNR and CDR2 FQNEAQ (reference sequence). The CDR3 here is CASSLATGFGRNTIYF. The CDR3 DNA follows: TGTGCCAGCAGCTTAGCTACGGGGTTCGGCAGAAACACCATATATTTT. The whole variable domain, remainder taken from reference TRBV7-9 and TRBJ1-3, is DTGVSQNPRHKITKRGQNVTFRCDPISEHNRLYWYRQTLGQGPEFLTYFQNEAQLEKSRLLSDRFSAERPKGSFSTLEIQRTEQGDSAMYLCASSLATGFGRNTIYFGEGSWLTVV.

The chain couples TRBV11-1 to TRBJ2-7, with a possible D match to TRBD1 (6 bases). This CDR3 has 12 amino acids. Germline values: CDR1 SGHAT, CDR2 FQDESV (reference sequence). The V and J ends lost 5 bases and 3 bases respectively, with 8 bases between them. CDR3 DNA: TGTGCCAGCAGCCCGGACAGCTACGAGCAGTACTTC. This encodes CASSPDSYEQYF.

The chain employs TRBV5-1 and TRBJ2-3; D may be TRBD2 (6 bases). The germline V gene encodes CDR1 SGHRS and CDR2 YFSETQ. V was shortened by 3 bases and J by 0 bases, with 14 bases between the two germline ends. The CDR3 has 16 residues. CDR3: CASSWGDLPSTDTQYF. In nucleotides, the CDR3 is TGCGCCAGCAGCTGGGGGGACCTACCTAGCACAGATACGCAGTATTTT.

The chain combines TRBV27 with TRBJ1-4; D might be TRBD1 (6 bases). CDR1 is MNHEY, CDR2 SMNVEV, per germline (reference sequence). The V and J ends lost 5 bases and 7 bases respectively, with 20 bases between them. This CDR3 has 16 residues. CDR3 DNA: TGTGCCAGCAGTCCCCTGGGGTCACAGGGTTCTGAAAAACTGTTTTTT. Protein sequence: CASSPLGSQGSEKLFF.

The chain combines TRBV14 with TRBJ1-6, with D tentatively TRBD1 (6 bases). Germline V gene lookup returns CDR1 SGHDN and CDR2 FVKESK. The CDR3 runs 15 residues. V lost 0 bases to trimming and J lost 14 bases, with 17 bases between them. CDR3 amino acids: CASSQEGGRLVSLHF. CDR3 DNA sequence: TGTGCCAGCAGCCAAGAGGGGGGGCGGTTAGTCTCCCTCCACTTT.

This clone was counted only a few times. The chain is built from TRBV18 and TRBJ1-5; perhaps TRBD1 as D (5 bases). V was shortened by 5 bases and J by 1 base, with 12 bases between the two germline ends. The germline V gene encodes CDR1 KGHSH and CDR2 LQKENI. The CDR3 has 15 amino acids. The CDR3 spells CASSTSGGSNQPQHF. The DNA for the CDR3 is TGTGCCAGCTCAACCAGTGGGGGGAGCAATCAGCCCCAGCATTTT.

The table lists this clone with a few counts. The V and J genes are TRBV5-1 and TRBJ1-2; 9 positions match TRBD1. Per the germline V gene, CDR1 is SGHRS and CDR2 is YFSETQ. The V gene end was trimmed by 4 bases and the J gene end by 5 bases; junction bases not matched to a gene: 3. The CDR3 spans 13 residues. The CDR3 reads CASSLDRGYGYTF. The CDR3 nucleotides read TGCGCCAGCAGCCTGGACAGGGGTTATGGCTACACCTTC.

V usage is TRBV4-2 and J usage is TRBJ1-2, with D possibly TRBD1 on 6 matching bases. Germline V gene data show CDR1 as LGHNA and CDR2 as YNFKEQ. The CDR3 sequence is 16 residues long. V lost 2 bases, J lost 4 bases, and 17 bases lay in between. The CDR3: CASSQTDYREAYGYTF. The CDR3, as DNA: TGTGCCAGCAGCCAAACCGATTACAGGGAAGCCTATGGCTACACCTTC.

This clone was seen only once. V gene TRBV6-5 combines with J gene TRBJ1-1; tentative D call: TRBD1 (6 bases). Germline CDR1 and CDR2: MNHEY and SVGAGI. The CDR3 length is 15 residues. Trimming left V 0 bases short and J 1 base short, with 9 bases between. CDR3 nucleotide sequence: TGTGCCAGCAGTTACTCACCAGGGGCGAACACTGAAGCTTTCTTT. It yields the protein CASSYSPGANTEAFF.

Many counts were recorded for this clone. This chain joins TRBV7-9 and TRBJ2-7; perhaps D is TRBD1 or TRBD2 (5 bases each). The germline CDR1 and CDR2 sequences are SEHNR and FQNEAQ (reference sequence). The CDR3 covers 14 residues. With 5 bases removed from V and 2 bases from J, the gap between germline ends came to 13 bases. The CDR3 DNA reads as TGTGCCAGCAGCCCCCGGGACCTCCCCTACGAGCAGTACTTC. Protein: CASSPRDLPYEQYF.

V and J are TRBV7-6 and TRBJ2-2; no reliable D call. CDR1 is SGHVS, CDR2 FNYEAQ, per germline. The CDR3 spans 14 residues. Trimming removed 0 bases at V and 1 base at J, with 3 bases between. CDR3 sequence reads: CASSLARNTGELFF. The CDR3 bases are TGTGCCAGCAGCTTAGCCAGGAACACCGGGGAGCTGTTTTTT.

This rearrangement joins TRBV7-2 to TRBJ2-7; either TRBD1 or TRBD2 may fit D (5 bases each). Germline CDR1 and CDR2: SGHTA and FQGNSA. V lost 1 base and J 2 bases, leaving 9 bases between the germline ends. CDR3 length: 14 residues. CDR3 DNA sequence: TGTGCCAGCAGCTTAGGGGGGATGGCCTACGAGCAGTACTTC. Residues: CASSLGGMAYEQYF. The variable domain in full, completed from reference TRBV7-2 and TRBJ2-7, reads GAGVSQSPSNKVTEKGKDVELRCDPISGHTALYWYRQSLGQGLEFLIYFQGNSAPDKSGLPSDRFSAERTGGSVSTLTIQRTQQEDSAVYLCASSLGGMAYEQYFGPGTRLTVT.

This chain links TRBV27 with TRBJ2-5, with 7 bases that match TRBD2. The CDR3 has 13 amino acids. Trimming at V came to 2 bases and at J to 9 bases, leaving 6 bases not matched to a gene. Germline V lookup: CDR1 MNHEY, CDR2 SMNVEV (reference sequence). DNA of the CDR3: TGTGCCAGCAGTTTAGTTGCGGGAGCTTCCCAGTACTTC. Translated, it gives CASSLVAGASQYF.

V usage is TRBV7-9 and J usage is TRBJ2-1, with D maybe TRBD1 (5 bases). V was cut by 6 bases and J by 2 bases, with 14 bases left in between. CDR1 and CDR2 from the germline V gene are SEHNR and FQNEAQ (reference sequence). This CDR3 spans 15 amino acids. The CDR3 region has the DNA TGTGCCAGCAGACACCCGACAGCAACCTACAATGAGCAGTTCTTC. This encodes CASRHPTATYNEQFF.

This chain joins TRBV13 and TRBJ1-2; possible D gene TRBD1, 6 bases. Germline V gene lookup returns CDR1 PRHDT and CDR2 FYEKMQ (reference sequence). The CDR3 is 14 amino acids. Trimming removed 7 bases at V and 5 bases at J, with 17 bases between. CDR3 in DNA: TGTGCCAGCACCATAAGACAGGAGGAGTATGGCTACACCTTC. This encodes CASTIRQEEYGYTF.

The J gene is TRBJ1-4, the V gene TRBV4-1; 7 nucleotides agree with TRBD1. Trimming at V came to 4 bases and at J to 0 bases, leaving 8 bases not matched to a gene. The CDR3 extends over 17 amino acids. Germline values: CDR1 MGHRA, CDR2 YSYEKL. The CDR3 is CASSPGRGRATNEKLFF. DNA of the CDR3: TGCGCCAGCAGCCCGGGGAGGGGGCGGGCAACTAATGAAAAACTGTTTTTT.

The chain combines TRBV30 with TRBJ1-6; D is undetermined. CDR1 is GTSNPN, CDR2 SVGIG, per germline (reference sequence). CDR3 size: 14 residues. The V and J ends lost 0 bases and 5 bases respectively, with 8 bases between them. DNA for the CDR3: TGTGCCTGGAGTGTCCCCGTGAATAATTCACCCCTCCACTTT. It codes for CAWSVPVNNSPLHF.

In its sample, this clone was seen once. The chain recombines TRBV27 with TRBJ2-1; D gene unclear. Trimming removed 3 bases from V and 7 bases from J, with 10 bases in between. CDR3 length: 13 residues. CDR1 and CDR2 from the germline V gene are MNHEY and SMNVEV (reference sequence). CDR3 protein: CASSFPTANEQFF. The CDR3 DNA reads as TGTGCCAGCAGTTTCCCGACGGCAAATGAGCAGTTCTTC.

The chain has TRBV11-2 and TRBJ1-2; 9 bases match TRBD1. This CDR3 contains 16 residues. CDR1 is SGHAT, CDR2 FQNNGV, per germline. V dropped 5 bases and J dropped 7; count of bases not matched to a gene: 14. CDR3 DNA: TGTGCCAGCAGCCGGGACAGGGAGGGCTCTGGGGGTGGCTACACCTTC. As protein: CASSRDREGSGGGYTF.

This clone has just a few counts. V gene TRBV5-1 combines with J gene TRBJ2-2, with TRBD1 matching over 9 bases. CDR1 and CDR2 from the germline V gene are SGHRS and YFSETQ. This CDR3 has 14 amino acids. With V trimmed by 4 bases and J by 5 bases, 3 bases remained unmatched. CDR3 sequence (DNA): TGCGCCAGCAGCCCCGACAGGGGGACCGGGGAGCTGTTTTTT. This gives the protein CASSPDRGTGELFF.

The CDR3 DNA sequence: TGTGCCAGCACCTCGCACGGGGCGGGGGAGCAGTACTTC. It codes for CASTSHGAGEQYF. The gene calls are TRBV25-1 and TRBJ2-7; a weak D match, TRBD2 (6 bases). Per germline, CDR1 MGHDK and CDR2 SYGVNS. The V gene lost 7 bases and the J gene lost 7 bases, with 17 bases spanning the gap. There are 13 residues in the CDR3.

The gene calls are TRBV18 and TRBJ2-7, with D perhaps matching TRBD1 or TRBD2 (7 bases each). CDR3 length: 19 residues. Looked up from germline, CDR1 is KGHSH and CDR2 is LQKENI. V was clipped by 3 bases and J by 3 bases, with 27 bases between them. CDR3 amino acids: CASSPGMRGNRGMVYEQYF. DNA of the CDR3: TGTGCCAGCTCACCGGGCATGCGGGGGAACAGGGGCATGGTCTACGAGCAGTACTTC.

The chain has TRBV7-2 and TRBJ1-3, with no clear D. Per germline, CDR1 SGHTA and CDR2 FQGNSA. The CDR3 runs to 13 residues. The V end lost 3 bases, the J end lost 3 bases, and 6 bases lay between the germline ends. The CDR3 sequence: CASSFAYGNTIYF. In DNA, the CDR3 is TGTGCCAGCAGCTTCGCCTATGGAAACACCATATATTTT.

The chain is built from TRBV6-5 and TRBJ2-7, with D maybe TRBD1 (6 bases). The germline V and J ends were trimmed by 0 bases and 1 base, with 13 bases remaining between them. The CDR3 contains 16 residues. Germline values: CDR1 MNHEY, CDR2 SVGAGI. CDR3 region: CASSYSGQFSSYEQYF. CDR3 nucleotides: TGTGCCAGCAGTTACTCCGGACAGTTTAGTTCCTACGAGCAGTACTTC.

The V call is TRBV15, the J call TRBJ2-7, with D hard to call. Per germline, CDR1 LNHNV and CDR2 YYDKDF (reference sequence). V was cut by 1 base and J by 4 bases, with 11 bases left in between. The CDR3 is 14 residues long. Here the CDR3 reads CATSRVPQNYEQYF. The CDR3 DNA is TGTGCCACCAGCAGAGTCCCCCAGAATTACGAGCAGTACTTC.

The sample holds one count of this clone. The V gene is TRBV21-1, the J gene TRBJ1-5. TRBV21-1 corresponds to a pseudogene. This CDR3 is built from 17 residues. This CDR3 is CASSKEPDGGGSQPQHF. The CDR3 DNA reads TGTGCCAGCAGCAAAGAGCCCGACGGGGGCGGGAGTCAGCCCCAGCATTTT.

The chain recombines TRBV2 with TRBJ1-1; D might be TRBD1 (6 bases). V was clipped by 5 bases and J by 10 bases, with 11 bases between them. Germline V gene sequence: CDR1 SNHLY, CDR2 FYNNEI. The CDR3 sequence is 11 residues long. The CDR3 coding sequence is TGTGCCAGCAGTACAGGGTCTATAGCTTTCTTT. Residues: CASSTGSIAFF.

The V call is TRBV4-2, the J call TRBJ1-1, with D maybe TRBD1 (5 bases). This CDR3 is built from 17 residues. V was cut by 3 bases and J by 8 bases, with 25 bases left in between. Germline lookup yields CDR1 LGHNA and CDR2 YNFKEQ. CDR3 DNA sequence: TGTGCCAGCAGCCACCTACGGGGACGGAATCTCCCCGAGGAAGCTTTCTTT. Translation gives CASSHLRGRNLPEEAFF.

This chain joins TRBV5-1 and TRBJ1-3, with 7 bases lining up with TRBD1. The V gene end was trimmed by 0 bases and the J gene end by 7 bases; junction bases not matched to a gene: 13. The CDR3 is 17 residues long. Germline values: CDR1 SGHRS, CDR2 YFSETQ. Written as DNA, the CDR3 is TGCGCCAGCAGCTTGGTGGCGACCGGACAGGTCGAGAACACCATATATTTT. Residues: CASSLVATGQVENTIYF.

The rearrangement uses TRBV10-3 and TRBJ1-2; weak D call: TRBD1 (5 bases). V lost 3 bases and J lost 8, with 16 bases in between. This CDR3 spans 14 amino acids. Germline V CDR1 and CDR2: ENHRY, SYGVKD. DNA for the CDR3: TGTGCCATCAGTGATCGGGGAGTGGGACTAGGCTACACCTTC. Its protein is CAISDRGVGLGYTF.

V usage is TRBV13 and J usage is TRBJ1-2, with D possibly matching TRBD1 (6 bases). V lost 4 bases and J 8 bases, leaving 11 bases between the germline ends. The CDR3 totals 12 residues. Germline V lookup: CDR1 PRHDT, CDR2 FYEKMQ (reference sequence). Here the CDR3 reads CASSSDRTGYTF. The DNA for the CDR3 is TGTGCCAGCAGCTCCGACAGGACCGGCTACACCTTC.

The chain couples TRBV5-1 to TRBJ2-7; D ambiguous. The CDR3 is made up of 13 amino acids. Looked up from germline, CDR1 is SGHRS and CDR2 is YFSETQ. Trimming took off 6 bases at V and 2 bases at J, with 12 bases between the two ends. The CDR3 nucleotides read TGCGCCAGCATGTCCGCAGATACCTACGAGCAGTACTTC. This sequence encodes CASMSADTYEQYF.